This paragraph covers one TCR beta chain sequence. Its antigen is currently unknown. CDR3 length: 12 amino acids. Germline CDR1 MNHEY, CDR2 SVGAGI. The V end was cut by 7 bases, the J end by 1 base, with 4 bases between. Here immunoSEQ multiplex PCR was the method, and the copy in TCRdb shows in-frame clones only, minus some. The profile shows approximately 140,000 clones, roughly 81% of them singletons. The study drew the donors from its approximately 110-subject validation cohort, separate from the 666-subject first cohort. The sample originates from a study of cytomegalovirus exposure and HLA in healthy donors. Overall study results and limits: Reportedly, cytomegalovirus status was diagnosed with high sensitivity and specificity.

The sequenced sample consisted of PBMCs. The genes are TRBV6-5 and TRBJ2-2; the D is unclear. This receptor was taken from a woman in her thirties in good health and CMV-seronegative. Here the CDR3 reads CASKQNTGELFF. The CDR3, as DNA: TGTGCCAGCAAACAGAACACCGGGGAGCTGTTTTTT.